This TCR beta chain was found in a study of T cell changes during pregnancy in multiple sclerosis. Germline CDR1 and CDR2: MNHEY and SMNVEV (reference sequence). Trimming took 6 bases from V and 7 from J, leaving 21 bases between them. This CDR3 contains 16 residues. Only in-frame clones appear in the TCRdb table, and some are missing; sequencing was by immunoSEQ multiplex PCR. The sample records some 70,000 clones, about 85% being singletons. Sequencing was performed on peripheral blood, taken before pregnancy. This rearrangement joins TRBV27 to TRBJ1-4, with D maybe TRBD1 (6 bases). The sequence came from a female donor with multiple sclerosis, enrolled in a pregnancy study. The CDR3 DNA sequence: TGTGCCAGCAGGATAATGGCAGGGGCGTGGAGTGAAAAACTGTTTTTT. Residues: CASRIMAGAWSEKLFF.